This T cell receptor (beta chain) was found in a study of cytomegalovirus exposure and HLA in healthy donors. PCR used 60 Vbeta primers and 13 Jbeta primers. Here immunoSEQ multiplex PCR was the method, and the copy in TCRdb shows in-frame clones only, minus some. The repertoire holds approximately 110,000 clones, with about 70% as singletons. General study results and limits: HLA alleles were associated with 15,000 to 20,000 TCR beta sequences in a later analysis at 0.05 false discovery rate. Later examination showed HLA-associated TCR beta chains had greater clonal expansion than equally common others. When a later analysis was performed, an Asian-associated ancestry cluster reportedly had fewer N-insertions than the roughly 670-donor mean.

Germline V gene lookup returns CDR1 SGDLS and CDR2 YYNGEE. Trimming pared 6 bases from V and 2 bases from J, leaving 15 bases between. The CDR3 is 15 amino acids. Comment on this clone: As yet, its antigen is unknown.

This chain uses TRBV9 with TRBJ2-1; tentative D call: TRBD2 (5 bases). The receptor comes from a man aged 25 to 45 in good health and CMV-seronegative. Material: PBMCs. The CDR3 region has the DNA TGTGCCAGCACCGGGCGGGCTGATGCCTACAATGAGCAGTTCTTC. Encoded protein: CASTGRADAYNEQFF.